These T cell receptor beta chains were read from a single sample in a study of shared T cell receptors in the human thymus. Produced via immunoSEQ multiplex PCR; TCRdb's table is partial and in-frame only. Of some 660,000 clones in the sample, around 87% were seen once. The data were also submitted as part of a second study, on human thymus T cells.

Sequenced input: thymocytes. These receptors were obtained from a boy under two years old with a congenital heart defect. Each CDR3 is given with its conserved first and last residue. Fields, in order: D gene, V gene, J gene, clone size, CDR3 protein, CDR3 DNA. The D gene is left open where the match is weak. Part of the rows lack a size; the others show once, few, many or a class for expanded clones.

>TRBD1|TRBV28|TRBJ1-1|-
CASNPRTGGGNTEAFF
TGTGCCAGCAACCCACGGACAGGGGGGGGGAACACTGAAGCTTTCTTT
>-|TRBV7-8|TRBJ2-5|once
CASSPPGGLETQYF
TGTGCCAGCAGCCCGCCCGGGGGGCTAGAGACCCAGTACTTC
>-|TRBV19|TRBJ1-5|-
CASSAHEGPTDSNQPQHF
TGTGCCAGTAGTGCCCATGAGGGCCCCACTGATAGCAATCAGCCCCAGCATTTT
>-|TRBV5-1|TRBJ1-4|few
CASRFLQNEKLFF
TGCGCCAGCAGATTCTTACAGAATGAAAAACTGTTTTTT
>TRBD1|TRBV10-3|TRBJ2-2|-
CAIRDRPPNTGELFF
TGTGCCATCAGGGACAGGCCGCCTAACACCGGGGAGCTGTTTTTT
>TRBD2|TRBV7-2|TRBJ2-7|-
CASSSGEGSGGYEQYF
TGTGCCAGCAGCTCCGGAGAGGGAAGCGGGGGCTACGAGCAGTACTTC
>-|TRBV30|TRBJ1-4|-
CAWSYKDRVEKLFF
TGTGCCTGGAGTTATAAGGACAGAGTGGAAAAACTGTTTTTT
>TRBD2|TRBV27|TRBJ2-7|-
CASSPPLAGGQYEQYF
TGTGCCAGCAGTCCACCACTAGCGGGGGGGCAATACGAGCAGTACTTC
>-|TRBV27|TRBJ1-5|-
CASTTGTSGPGQPQHF
TGTGCCAGCACCACCGGGACAAGCGGTCCGGGTCAGCCCCAGCATTTT
>TRBD1|TRBV5-8|TRBJ1-5|few
CASSWGQDDSNQPQHF
TGTGCCAGCAGCTGGGGACAGGACGATAGCAATCAGCCCCAGCATTTT
>-|TRBV9|TRBJ1-2|-
CASSPPDSNSGGAWYGYTF
TGTGCCAGCAGCCCCCCCGACTCAAATTCGGGGGGGGCGTGGTATGGCTACACCTTC
>TRBD2|TRBV7-9|TRBJ2-1|-
CASSPMTSGRAHEQFF
TGTGCCAGCAGCCCAATGACTAGCGGGAGGGCCCATGAGCAGTTCTTC
>-|TRBV30|TRBJ1-2|once
CAWTDRPGYTF
TGTGCCTGGACCGACAGGCCTGGCTACACCTTC
>TRBD2|TRBV27|TRBJ2-3|few
CASSAGTNPSRDTQYF
TGTGCCAGCAGTGCCGGGACTAACCCTTCCAGGGATACGCAGTATTTT